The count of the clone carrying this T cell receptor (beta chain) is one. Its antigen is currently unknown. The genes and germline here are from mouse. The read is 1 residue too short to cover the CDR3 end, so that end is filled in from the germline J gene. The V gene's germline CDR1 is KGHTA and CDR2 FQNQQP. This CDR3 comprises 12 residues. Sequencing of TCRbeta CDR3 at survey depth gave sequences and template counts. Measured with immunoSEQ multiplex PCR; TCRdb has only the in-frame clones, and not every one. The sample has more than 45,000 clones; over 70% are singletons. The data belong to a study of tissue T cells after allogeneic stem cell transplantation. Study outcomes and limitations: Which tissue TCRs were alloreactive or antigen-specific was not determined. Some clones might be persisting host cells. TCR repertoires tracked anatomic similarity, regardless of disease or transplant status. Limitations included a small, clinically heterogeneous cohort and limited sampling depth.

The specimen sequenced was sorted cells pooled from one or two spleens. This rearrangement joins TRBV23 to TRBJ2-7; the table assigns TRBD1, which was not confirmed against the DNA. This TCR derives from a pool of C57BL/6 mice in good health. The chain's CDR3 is CSSSHRGREQYF. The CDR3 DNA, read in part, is TGCTCCAGCAGTCACAGGGGGCGGGAACAGTAC.